These T cell receptor beta chains were read from a single sample in a study of CXCR3-negative and CXCR3-positive naive CD8 T cells. From its re-call of the 5' RACE reads, TCRdb lists each CDR3 protein once, without DNA. This table lists about 80,000 distinct CDR3 sequences. Material for sequencing was naive CXCR3- CD8+ T cells from blood. The receptors originated from a human donor in good health. Some clones in this sample may be carry-over from other donors' samples. Both conserved end residues are part of each CDR3.

length,V,J,CDR3
16,TRBV20-1,TRBJ2-3,CSASPRASGLTDTQYF
17,TRBV4-1,TRBJ2-3,CASSPRLAGGSVDTQYF
18,TRBV4-2,TRBJ2-1,CASSHPLAGSLSYNEQFF
13,TRBV29-1,TRBJ1-2,CSVYTVLVYGYTF
13,TRBV12-3/TRBV12-4,TRBJ2-5,CASSLPEQETQYF
13,TRBV29-1,TRBJ2-7,CSVIPQNHYEQYF
13,TRBV29-1,TRBJ2-7,CSVRPAGTYEQYF
15,TRBV3-1,TRBJ2-7,CASSQAGEGPYEQYF
11,TRBV6-5,TRBJ2-1,CASGTDNEQFF
16,TRBV10-1,TRBJ1-4,CASSGFRGATNEKLFF
14,TRBV12-3/TRBV12-4,TRBJ2-1,CASSLALVGNEQFF
14,TRBV7-9,TRBJ2-3,CASSLAGIADTQYF
16,TRBV6-5,TRBJ2-5,CASSYSIRQTQETQYF
15,TRBV6-2/TRBV6-3,TRBJ2-1,CASSYDRSSYNEQFF
17,TRBV12-3/TRBV12-4,TRBJ1-4,CASSLDARGLANEKLFF
14,TRBV5-1,TRBJ1-1,CASREPEGYTEAFF
14,TRBV29-1,TRBJ2-1,CSVEGQGIYNEQFF
14,TRBV20-1,TRBJ2-7,CSATWDLTMYEQYF
14,TRBV7-9,TRBJ2-7,CASSVEGQGNEQYF
17,TRBV23-1,TRBJ2-2,CASSQSRPRSSTGELFF